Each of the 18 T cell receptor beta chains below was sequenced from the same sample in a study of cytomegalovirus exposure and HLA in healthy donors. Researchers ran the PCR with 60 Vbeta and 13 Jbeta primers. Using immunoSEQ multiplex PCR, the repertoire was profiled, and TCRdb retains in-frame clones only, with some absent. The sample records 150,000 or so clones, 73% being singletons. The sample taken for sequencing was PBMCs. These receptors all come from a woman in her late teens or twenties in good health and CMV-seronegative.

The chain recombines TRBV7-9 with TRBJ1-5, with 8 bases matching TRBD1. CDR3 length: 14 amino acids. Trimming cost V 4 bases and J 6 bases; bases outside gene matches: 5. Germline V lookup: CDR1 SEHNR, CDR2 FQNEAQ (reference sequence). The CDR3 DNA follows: TGTGCCAGCAGCTCTGACAGGGGTGCTCAGCCCCAGCATTTT. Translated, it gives CASSSDRGAQPQHF.

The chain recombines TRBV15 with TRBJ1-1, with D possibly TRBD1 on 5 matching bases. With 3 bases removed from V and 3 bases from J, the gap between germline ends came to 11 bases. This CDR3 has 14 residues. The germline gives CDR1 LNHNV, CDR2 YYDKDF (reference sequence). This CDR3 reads CATSRVPGDTEAFF. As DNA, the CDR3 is TGTGCCACCAGCAGGGTGCCGGGGGACACTGAAGCTTTCTTT.

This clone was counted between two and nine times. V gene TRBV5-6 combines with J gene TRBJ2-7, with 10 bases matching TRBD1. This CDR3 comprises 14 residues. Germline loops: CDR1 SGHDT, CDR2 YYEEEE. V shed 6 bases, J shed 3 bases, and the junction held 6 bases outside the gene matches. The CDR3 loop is CASTIDRGHYEQYV. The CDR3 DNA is TGTGCCAGCACCATAGACAGGGGGCACTACGAGCAGTACGTC.

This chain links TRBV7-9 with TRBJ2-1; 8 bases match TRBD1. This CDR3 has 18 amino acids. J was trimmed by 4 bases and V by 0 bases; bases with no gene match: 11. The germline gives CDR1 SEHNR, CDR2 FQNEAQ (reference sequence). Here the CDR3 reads CASSLANTAGGTYNEQFF. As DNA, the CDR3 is TGTGCCAGCAGCTTAGCGAACACGGCAGGGGGCACGTACAATGAGCAGTTCTTC.

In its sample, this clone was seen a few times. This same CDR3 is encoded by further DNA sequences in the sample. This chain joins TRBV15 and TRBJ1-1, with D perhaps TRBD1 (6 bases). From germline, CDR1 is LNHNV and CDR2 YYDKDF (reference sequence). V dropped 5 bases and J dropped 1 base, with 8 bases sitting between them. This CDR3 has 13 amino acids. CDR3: CATSSTGNTEAFF. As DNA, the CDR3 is TGTGCCACCAGCTCGACAGGGAACACTGAAGCTTTCTTT.

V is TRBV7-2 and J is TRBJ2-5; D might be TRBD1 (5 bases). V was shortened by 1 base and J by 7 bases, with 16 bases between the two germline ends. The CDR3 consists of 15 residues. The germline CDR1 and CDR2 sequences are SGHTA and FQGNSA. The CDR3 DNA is TGTGCCAGCAGCTTAGTATTGGGGCGTAAAGGGACCCAGTACTTC. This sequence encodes CASSLVLGRKGTQYF.

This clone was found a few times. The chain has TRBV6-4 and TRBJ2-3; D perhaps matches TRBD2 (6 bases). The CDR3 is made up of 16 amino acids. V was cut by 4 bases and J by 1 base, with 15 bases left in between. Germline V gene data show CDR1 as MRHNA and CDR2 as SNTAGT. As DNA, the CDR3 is TGTGCCAGCAGTGTGCGGGCCGGGGGTGGCACAGATACGCAGTATTTT. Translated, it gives CASSVRAGGGTDTQYF.

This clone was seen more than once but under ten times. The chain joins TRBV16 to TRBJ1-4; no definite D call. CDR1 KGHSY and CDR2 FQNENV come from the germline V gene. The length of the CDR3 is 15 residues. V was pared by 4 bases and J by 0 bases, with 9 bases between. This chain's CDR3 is CASSLLRTTNEKLFF. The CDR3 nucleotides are TGTGCCAGCAGCCTTCTGAGGACAACTAATGAAAAACTGTTTTTT. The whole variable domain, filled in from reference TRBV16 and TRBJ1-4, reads GEEVAQTPKHLVRGEGQKAKLYCAPIKGHSYVFWYQQVLKNEFKFLISFQNENVFDETGMPKERFSAKCLPNSPCSLEIQATKLEDSAVYFCASSLLRTTNEKLFFGSGTQLSVL.

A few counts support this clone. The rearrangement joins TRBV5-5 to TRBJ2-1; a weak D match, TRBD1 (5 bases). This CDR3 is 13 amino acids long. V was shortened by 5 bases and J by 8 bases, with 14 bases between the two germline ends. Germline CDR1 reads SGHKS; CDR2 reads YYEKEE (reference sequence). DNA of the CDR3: TGTGCCAGCAGTTTAGCAGGGTGGGATGAGCAGTTCTTC. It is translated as CASSLAGWDEQFF.

DNA for the CDR3: TGTGCCAGCAGCTTAGACCAGGCTCAGCCCCAGCATTTT. This translates into CASSLDQAQPQHF. The rearrangement links TRBV7-6 to TRBJ1-5; D uncertain. CDR3 length: 13 amino acids. V was cut by 1 base and J by 6 bases, with 7 bases left in between. The germline CDR1 and CDR2 sequences are SGHVS and FNYEAQ.

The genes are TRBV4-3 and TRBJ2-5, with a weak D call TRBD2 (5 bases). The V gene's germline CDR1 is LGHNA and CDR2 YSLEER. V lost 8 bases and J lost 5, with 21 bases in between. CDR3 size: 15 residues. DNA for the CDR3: TGCGCCAGCTCCCCGAGGGAGAATGATGCGGAGACCCAGTACTTC. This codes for CASSPRENDAETQYF.

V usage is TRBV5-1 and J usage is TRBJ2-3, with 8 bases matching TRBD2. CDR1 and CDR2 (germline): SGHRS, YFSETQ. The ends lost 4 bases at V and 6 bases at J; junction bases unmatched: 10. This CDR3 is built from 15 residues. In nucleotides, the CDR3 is TGCGCCAGCAGCGGTCTTAGCGGGATCGGCGATACGCAGTATTTT. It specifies CASSGLSGIGDTQYF.

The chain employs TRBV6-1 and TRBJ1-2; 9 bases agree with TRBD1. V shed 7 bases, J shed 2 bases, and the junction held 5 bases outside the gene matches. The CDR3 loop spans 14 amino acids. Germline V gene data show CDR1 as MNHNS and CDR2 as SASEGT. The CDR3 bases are TGTGCCAGCAAGCCCGGGACAGGGAACTATGGCTACACCTTC. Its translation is CASKPGTGNYGYTF.

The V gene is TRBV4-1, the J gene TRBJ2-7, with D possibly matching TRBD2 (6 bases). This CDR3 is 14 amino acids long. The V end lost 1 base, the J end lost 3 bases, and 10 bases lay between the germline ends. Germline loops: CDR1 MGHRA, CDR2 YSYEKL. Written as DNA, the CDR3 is TGCGCCAGCAGCCAAGTGGGAGGAGACTACGAGCAGTACTTC. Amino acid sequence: CASSQVGGDYEQYF.

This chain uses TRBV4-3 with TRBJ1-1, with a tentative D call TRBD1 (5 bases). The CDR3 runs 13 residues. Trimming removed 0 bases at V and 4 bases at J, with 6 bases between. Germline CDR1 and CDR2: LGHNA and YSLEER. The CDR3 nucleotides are TGCGCCAGCAGCCAAGATCAGGGCACTGAAGCTTTCTTT. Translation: CASSQDQGTEAFF.

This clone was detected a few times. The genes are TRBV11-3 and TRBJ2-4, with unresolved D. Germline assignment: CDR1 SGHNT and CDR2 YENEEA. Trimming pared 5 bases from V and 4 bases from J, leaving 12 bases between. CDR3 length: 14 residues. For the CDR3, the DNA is TGTGCCAGCAGCGACCGGGTCTCTAAAAACATTCAGTACTTC. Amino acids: CASSDRVSKNIQYF.

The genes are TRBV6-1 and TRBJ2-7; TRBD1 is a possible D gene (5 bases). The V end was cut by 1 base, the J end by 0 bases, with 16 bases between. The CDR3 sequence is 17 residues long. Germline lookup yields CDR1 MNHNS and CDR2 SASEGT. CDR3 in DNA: TGTGCCAGCAGTGAAGGGGTGGCAGGGCAGAGCTCCTACGAGCAGTACGTC. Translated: CASSEGVAGQSSYEQYV.

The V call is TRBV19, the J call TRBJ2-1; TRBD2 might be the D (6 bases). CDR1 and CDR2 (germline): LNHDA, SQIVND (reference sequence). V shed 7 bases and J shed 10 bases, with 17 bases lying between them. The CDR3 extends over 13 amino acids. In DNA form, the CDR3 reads TGTGCCAGTAATTTCGGGCTAGCGTCCGAGCAGTTCTTC. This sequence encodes CASNFGLASEQFF.